These T cell receptor beta chains were read from a single sample in a study of cytomegalovirus exposure and HLA in healthy donors. Assay: immunoSEQ multiplex PCR; the TCRdb copy retains only in-frame clones and omits some. The table has 200,000 to 250,000 clones, roughly 82% seen once. Specimen: PBMCs. The receptors stem from a woman between 35 and 50 years old in good health and CMV-seropositive. Both conserved end residues are part of each CDR3. D genes are given only for firm matches. Clone sizes are given selectively: once, few, many, or a class where the clone is expanded.

>.|.|TRBJ2-1|TRBV19
CASSMASSRYNEQFF
TGTGCCAGTAGTATGGCTAGTAGTAGGTACAATGAGCAGTTCTTC
>.|once|TRBJ1-5|TRBV5-1
CASRLGSSGNQPQHF
TGCGCCAGCAGATTGGGATCTTCGGGCAATCAGCCCCAGCATTTT
>TRBD1|.|TRBJ2-7|TRBV11-2
CASSTSDRWSYEQYF
TGTGCCAGCAGCACCTCGGACAGGTGGTCTTACGAGCAGTACTTC
>.|.|TRBJ2-7|TRBV7-2
CASSLSPGTYEQYF
TGTGCCAGCAGCTTAAGCCCAGGAACCTACGAGCAGTACTTC
>.|.|TRBJ1-1|TRBV29-1
CSARWGRESTEAFF
TGCAGCGCCAGGTGGGGAAGGGAGAGCACTGAAGCTTTCTTT
>.|.|TRBJ1-1|TRBV30
CAWSVGGGITEAFF
TGTGCCTGGAGTGTAGGGGGGGGCATCACTGAAGCTTTCTTT
>TRBD1|once|TRBJ1-1|TRBV7-2
CASRGTGEHEAFF
TGTGCCAGCAGAGGGACAGGGGAACATGAAGCTTTCTTT
>.|once|TRBJ1-2|TRBV6-5
CASSSTSIGGYTF
TGTGCCAGCAGCTCCACTTCCATCGGGGGCTACACCTTC
>TRBD1|.|TRBJ1-4|TRBV7-9
CASSYPTGLEFF
TGTGCCAGCAGCTACCCGACAGGGTTGGAGTTTTTT
>TRBD1|few|TRBJ2-5|TRBV30
CAWSVKTGLGETQYF
TGTGCCTGGAGTGTTAAGACAGGGTTGGGGGAGACCCAGTACTTC
>.|.|TRBJ1-2|TRBV9
CASTGDTQGYGYTF
TGTGCCAGCACTGGGGACACACAGGGATATGGCTACACCTTC
>TRBD2|.|TRBJ2-4|TRBV7-9
CASSPTSGEAKNIQYF
TGTGCCAGCAGCCCGACTAGCGGGGAGGCGAAAAACATTCAGTACTTC
>TRBD1|.|TRBJ1-1|TRBV18
CASRSGQAEAFF
TGTGCCAGCCGTTCGGGACAGGCAGAGGCTTTCTTT
>TRBD2|once|TRBJ2-5|TRBV10-1
CASSGVAGGDQETQYF
TGCGCCAGCAGTGGTGTAGCGGGAGGGGACCAAGAGACCCAGTACTTC
>TRBD1|.|TRBJ1-2|TRBV29-1
CSAKRIQGSLDYGYTF
TGCAGCGCCAAACGAATACAGGGGTCGTTGGACTATGGCTACACCTTC
>TRBD1|.|TRBJ2-1|TRBV20-1
CSARDQGVEFF
TGCAGTGCTAGGGACCAGGGGGTCGAGTTCTTC
>.|.|TRBJ1-1|TRBV11-3
CASSLEGRPGHQNTEAFF
TGTGCCAGCAGCTTAGAGGGTAGGCCGGGACACCAGAACACTGAAGCTTTCTTT
>TRBD2|.|TRBJ2-7|TRBV6-6
CASSYTLAGGGQYF
TGTGCCAGCAGTTACACACTAGCGGGAGGCGGGCAGTACTTC
>TRBD1|.|TRBJ2-7|TRBV7-8
CASSLAGDRGHEQYF
TGTGCCAGCAGCTTAGCTGGGGACAGGGGCCACGAGCAGTACTTC
>.|once|TRBJ1-1|TRBV5-1
CASSLVPQGRNAEAFF
TGCGCCAGCAGCTTGGTTCCGCAGGGCCGGAACGCTGAAGCTTTCTTT
>TRBD2|.|TRBJ2-1|TRBV27
CASSSRLAGNYNEQFF
TGTGCCAGCAGTTCCCGACTAGCGGGGAATTACAATGAGCAGTTCTTC
>.|.|TRBJ1-1|TRBV19
CASSIDPRQVIDTEAFF
TGTGCCAGTAGTATAGACCCCCGACAGGTTATAGACACTGAAGCTTTCTTT
>.|.|TRBJ2-1|TRBV15
CATSRGGLTLPSYNEQFF
TGTGCCACCAGCAGGGGAGGACTGACTCTCCCCTCCTACAATGAGCAGTTCTTC
>.|.|TRBJ1-1|TRBV21-1
CASRKQGDRTEAFF
TGTGCCAGCAGGAAGCAGGGGGACCGCACTGAAGCTTTCTTT
>TRBD1|.|TRBJ1-2|TRBV6-1
CASSPTGDYGYTF
TGTGCCAGCAGCCCCACAGGGGACTATGGCTACACCTTC
>TRBD1|.|TRBJ1-5|TRBV19
CASSIIQGFPGGNQPQHF
TGTGCCAGTAGTATCATACAGGGGTTTCCGGGCGGCAATCAGCCCCAGCATTTT
>.|.|TRBJ2-7|TRBV5-3
CARSTGSSSYEQYF
TGTGCCAGAAGCACCGGGTCCAGCTCCTACGAGCAGTACTTC
>TRBD1|.|TRBJ2-7|TRBV7-9
CASRPGTGVVGEQYF
TGTGCCAGCAGGCCGGGGACAGGGGTAGTGGGCGAGCAGTACTTC
>.|few|TRBJ1-2|TRBV12-5
CASGLNKGVVYGYTF
TGTGCTAGTGGTTTGAATAAGGGGGTGGTCTATGGCTACACCTTC
>.|.|TRBJ2-1|TRBV7-6
CASSLDEAAPYNEQFF
TGTGCCAGCAGCTTGGATGAAGCGGCCCCCTACAATGAGCAGTTCTTC
>.|.|TRBJ2-1|TRBV9
CASRPSESFYNEQFF
TGTGCCAGCAGGCCTAGCGAGAGCTTCTACAATGAGCAGTTCTTC
>.|.|TRBJ1-1|TRBV18
CASSPRRGSNTEAFF
TGTGCCAGCTCACCTCGAAGAGGGTCAAACACTGAAGCTTTCTTT
>TRBD1|.|TRBJ1-1|TRBV10-3
CAISEPGQGAPEAFF
TGTGCCATCAGTGAACCGGGACAGGGGGCCCCTGAAGCTTTCTTT
>.|.|TRBJ1-1|TRBV4-1
CASSRYPRVRAYTEAFF
TGCGCCAGCAGCCGATATCCCAGGGTTCGGGCGTACACTGAAGCTTTCTTT
>TRBD2|.|TRBJ2-3|TRBV10-2
CASREPGTSYPDTQYF
TGCGCCAGCAGGGAACCCGGGACTAGCTACCCAGATACGCAGTATTTT
>TRBD1|.|TRBJ1-5|TRBV6-6
CASSYSGQVNQPQHF
TGTGCCAGCAGTTACTCCGGACAGGTTAATCAGCCCCAGCATTTT
>TRBD1|.|TRBJ1-2|TRBV7-3
CASSTTPPTGVGGYTF
TGTGCCAGCAGCACGACGCCGCCGACAGGGGTAGGCGGCTACACCTTC
>.|.|TRBJ1-2|TRBV7-8
CASSATEGNYGYTF
TGTGCCAGCAGCGCCACGGAGGGAAACTATGGCTACACCTTC
>TRBD2|.|TRBJ2-7|TRBV6-1
CATWTSGGSYEQYF
TGTGCCACTTGGACTAGCGGGGGGTCCTACGAGCAGTACTTC
>TRBD2|.|TRBJ2-1|TRBV9
CASRGLGGGRSSNEQFF
TGTGCCAGCAGGGGCTTGGGGGGAGGGAGATCAAGCAATGAGCAGTTCTTC
>TRBD2|.|TRBJ2-3|TRBV7-9
CASSLEPSGSTDTQYF
TGTGCCAGCAGCTTAGAACCTAGCGGGAGCACAGATACGCAGTATTTT
>.|few|TRBJ2-1|TRBV29-1
CSVSPRQDSYNEQFF
TGCAGCGTCTCCCCTCGACAGGACTCCTACAATGAGCAGTTCTTC
>.|.|TRBJ1-4|TRBV9
CASSVGQVHNEKLFF
TGTGCCAGCAGCGTAGGACAGGTACATAATGAAAAACTGTTTTTT
>TRBD1|.|TRBJ1-2|TRBV30
CAWGQGAGYTF
TGTGCCTGGGGACAGGGGGCCGGCTACACCTTC
>.|.|TRBJ2-5|TRBV4-1
CASSQSYETQYF
TGCGCCAGCAGCCAATCTTATGAGACCCAGTACTTC
>.|.|TRBJ1-3|TRBV6-5
CASSYSLGSSGNTIYF
TGTGCCAGCAGTTACTCCTTGGGGAGCTCTGGAAACACCATATATTTT
>TRBD1|.|TRBJ2-1|TRBV29-1
CSVEDGTGGNNEQFF
TGCAGCGTTGAAGACGGGACAGGGGGTAACAATGAGCAGTTCTTC
>.|.|TRBJ1-2|TRBV6-5
CASSLENHQRGYTF
TGTGCCAGCAGCCTGGAAAACCATCAGAGGGGCTACACCTTC